These 17 T cell receptor beta chains were all obtained from the same sample, sequenced in a study of beta chain features in type 1 diabetes. Sequenced material consisted of expressed TCRB transcripts (all of the isolated RNA was reverse transcribed). Profiled with immunoSEQ multiplex PCR; TCRdb holds only in-frame clones, not every one. Of tens of thousands of clones listed, around a third are singletons. The material sequenced was stem cell memory CD4+ T cells from blood. Every receptor here comes from a woman aged 18-29 years in good health.

This clone was seen only a few times. The chain has TRBV6-6 and TRBJ1-1; 9 positions match TRBD1. Trimming removed 4 bases from V and 3 bases from J; junction bases left unmatched: 9. The CDR3 covers 16 residues. From germline, CDR1 is MNHNY and CDR2 SVGAGI (reference sequence). For the CDR3, the DNA is TGTGCCAGCAGTTCCCCGTGGACAGGGGAGGACACTGAAGCTTTCTTT. Translating gives CASSSPWTGEDTEAFF.

This clone was counted a few times. The rearrangement joins TRBV7-9 to TRBJ1-1; D remains ambiguous. Germline loops: CDR1 SEHNR, CDR2 FQNEAQ (reference sequence). The CDR3 is 13 residues long. Trimming removed 4 bases from V and 5 bases from J, with 11 bases in between. The CDR3 coding sequence is TGTGCCAGCAGCTCGGACTTAATAACTGAAGCTTTCTTT. This gives the protein CASSSDLITEAFF.

The rearrangement uses TRBV7-2 and TRBJ2-5; D remains unclear. V shed 1 base and J shed 11 bases, with 8 bases lying between them. Germline CDR1 is SGHTA and CDR2 is FQGNSA. CDR3 length equals 11 residues. Here the CDR3 reads CASSLEMAQYF. The CDR3, as DNA: TGTGCCAGCAGCTTAGAAATGGCTCAGTACTTC.

The CDR3 DNA sequence: TGCGCCAGCAGCCAAGCTTTCTCCTACCAAGAGACCCAGTACTTC. Residues: CASSQAFSYQETQYF. This sequence joins TRBV4-1 and TRBJ2-5; D call uncertain. Trimming stripped 1 base from V and 0 bases from J, with 9 bases between. The germline V gene has CDR1 MGHRA and CDR2 YSYEKL. The CDR3 runs to 15 residues.

This clone was counted only a few times. V and J are TRBV7-2 and TRBJ1-2, with D tentatively TRBD1 (5 bases). CDR3 length: 16 amino acids. Trimming left V 4 bases short and J 3 bases short, with 18 bases between. Germline CDR1 reads SGHTA; CDR2 reads FQGNSA. CDR3: CASSSYVQGVDYGYTF. The CDR3 region has the DNA TGTGCCAGCAGCTCATACGTGCAGGGTGTAGACTATGGCTACACCTTC.

This chain links TRBV6-5 with TRBJ2-2; D gene unclear. Trimming removed 2 bases at V and 3 bases at J, with 13 bases between. The germline gives CDR1 MNHEY, CDR2 SVGAGI. The CDR3 contains 16 residues. The chain's CDR3 is CASSYPPPRDTGELFF. CDR3 DNA sequence: TGTGCCAGCAGTTACCCACCCCCTCGAGACACCGGGGAGCTGTTTTTT.

CDR3 residues: CASSRTSGRDETQYF. The CDR3 region has the DNA TGCGCCAGCAGCCGGACTAGCGGGAGGGATGAGACCCAGTACTTC. The chain recombines TRBV5-1 with TRBJ2-5; 15 nucleotides align to TRBD2. The CDR3 spans 15 residues. Germline loops: CDR1 SGHRS, CDR2 YFSETQ. After removal of 4 bases from V and 5 bases from J, the junction contained 3 bases not matched to a gene.

This clone has a handful of counts. The rearrangement uses TRBV9 and TRBJ2-3; 7 positions match TRBD2. CDR1 and CDR2 from the germline V gene are SGDLS and YYNGEE. The CDR3 has 12 amino acids. With 4 bases clipped from V and 6 bases from J, the junction kept 2 bases outside the gene matches. The CDR3: CASSIGRDTQYF. The CDR3 coding sequence is TGTGCCAGCAGCATCGGGAGGGATACGCAGTATTTT. Together with reference TRBV9 and TRBJ2-3, the CDR3 gives the full variable domain: DSGVTQTPKHLITATGQRVTLRCSPRSGDLSVYWYQQSLDQGLQFLIQYYNGEERAKGNILERFSAQQFPDLHSELNLSSLELGDSALYFCASSIGRDTQYFGPGTRLTVL.

The J gene is TRBJ2-5, the V gene TRBV4-1; possible D gene TRBD2, 6 bases. The V end lost 0 bases, the J end lost 4 bases, and 9 bases lay between the germline ends. CDR1 is MGHRA, CDR2 YSYEKL, per germline. This CDR3 is 14 amino acids long. For the CDR3, the DNA is TGCGCCAGCAGCCAAGATTGGGGAGGAGAGACCCAGTACTTC. Amino acid sequence: CASSQDWGGETQYF.

The CDR3 is CASSVGQGAGNQPQHF. CDR3 in DNA: TGTGCCAGCAGCGTGGGACAGGGTGCGGGCAATCAGCCCCAGCATTTT. The rearrangement uses TRBV9 and TRBJ1-5; the match to TRBD1 covers 9 bases. V was pared by 2 bases and J by 2 bases, with 5 bases of the junction left unmatched. Germline loops: CDR1 SGDLS, CDR2 YYNGEE. The CDR3 is 16 amino acids.

This clone was counted between two and nine times. The CDR3, as DNA: TGCAGCGTTTCAGAGGAGCACTATGGCTACACCTTC. Protein sequence: CSVSEEHYGYTF. The chain has TRBV29-1 and TRBJ1-2; unclear D gene. Deletions cut 5 bases from V and 3 bases from J, with 10 bases between. The CDR3 has 12 amino acids. The germline CDR1 and CDR2 sequences are SQVTM and ANQGSEA.

This CDR3 reads CASRLIGDSGANVLTF. CDR3 sequence (DNA): TGCGCCAGCCGTTTAATCGGGGACTCTGGGGCCAACGTCCTGACTTTC. This chain uses TRBV5-1 with TRBJ2-6; possibly TRBD2 for D (5 bases). This CDR3 contains 16 residues. Germline lookup yields CDR1 SGHRS and CDR2 YFSETQ. V was pared by 7 bases and J by 0 bases, with 14 bases between.

This clone was found a few times. The V call is TRBV5-1, the J call TRBJ1-2, with TRBD1 identical over 12 bases. Trimming cost V 3 bases and J 8 bases; bases outside gene matches: 11. The CDR3 consists of 16 residues. Per the germline V gene, CDR1 is SGHRS and CDR2 is YFSETQ. The CDR3 sequence: CASSSNPGQGARGYTF. DNA of the CDR3: TGCGCCAGCAGCTCGAACCCGGGACAGGGGGCGCGGGGCTACACCTTC.

The chain recombines TRBV29-1 with TRBJ1-6; unclear D gene. The CDR3 sequence is 13 residues long. CDR1 is SQVTM and CDR2 is ANQGSEA in the germline V gene. The V end was cut by 5 bases, the J end by 9 bases, with 14 bases between. The CDR3 DNA sequence: TGCAGCGTTCGGGAGCGGGGTACTTCACCCCTCCACTTT. Translation: CSVRERGTSPLHF. Complete variable domain (other parts from reference TRBV29-1 and TRBJ1-6): SAVISQKPSRDICQRGTSLTIQCQVDSQVTMMFWYRQQPGQSLTLIATANQGSEATYESGFVIDKFPISRPNLTFSTLTVSNMSPEDSSIYLCSVRERGTSPLHFGNGTRLTVT.

The chain has TRBV5-1 and TRBJ1-5, with 7 bases lining up with TRBD1. The CDR3 consists of 15 residues. Germline V gene sequence: CDR1 SGHRS, CDR2 YFSETQ. Losses at the gene ends were 4 bases for V and 4 bases for J; bases not matched to a gene: 8. In DNA form, the CDR3 reads TGCGCCAGCAGCCAGGGGGACAGCAATAATCAGCCCCAGCATTTT. Its translation: CASSQGDSNNQPQHF.

The rearrangement joins TRBV9 to TRBJ2-2; 12 bases match TRBD2. Germline V gives CDR1 SGDLS, CDR2 YYNGEE. V lost 1 base to trimming and J lost 5 bases; unmatched junction nucleotides: 0. The CDR3 contains 15 residues. CDR3 region: CASSVLAGGTGELFF. In DNA, the CDR3 is TGTGCCAGCAGCGTACTAGCGGGAGGGACCGGGGAGCTGTTTTTT.

The rearrangement links TRBV6-1 to TRBJ1-1; D may be TRBD1 (6 bases). V lost 3 bases and J lost 2, with 10 bases in between. CDR1 MNHNS and CDR2 SASEGT come from the germline V gene. CDR3 size: 14 residues. The CDR3, as DNA: TGTGCCAGCAGTGACAGGGGTAAAAACACTGAAGCTTTCTTT. It yields the protein CASSDRGKNTEAFF.